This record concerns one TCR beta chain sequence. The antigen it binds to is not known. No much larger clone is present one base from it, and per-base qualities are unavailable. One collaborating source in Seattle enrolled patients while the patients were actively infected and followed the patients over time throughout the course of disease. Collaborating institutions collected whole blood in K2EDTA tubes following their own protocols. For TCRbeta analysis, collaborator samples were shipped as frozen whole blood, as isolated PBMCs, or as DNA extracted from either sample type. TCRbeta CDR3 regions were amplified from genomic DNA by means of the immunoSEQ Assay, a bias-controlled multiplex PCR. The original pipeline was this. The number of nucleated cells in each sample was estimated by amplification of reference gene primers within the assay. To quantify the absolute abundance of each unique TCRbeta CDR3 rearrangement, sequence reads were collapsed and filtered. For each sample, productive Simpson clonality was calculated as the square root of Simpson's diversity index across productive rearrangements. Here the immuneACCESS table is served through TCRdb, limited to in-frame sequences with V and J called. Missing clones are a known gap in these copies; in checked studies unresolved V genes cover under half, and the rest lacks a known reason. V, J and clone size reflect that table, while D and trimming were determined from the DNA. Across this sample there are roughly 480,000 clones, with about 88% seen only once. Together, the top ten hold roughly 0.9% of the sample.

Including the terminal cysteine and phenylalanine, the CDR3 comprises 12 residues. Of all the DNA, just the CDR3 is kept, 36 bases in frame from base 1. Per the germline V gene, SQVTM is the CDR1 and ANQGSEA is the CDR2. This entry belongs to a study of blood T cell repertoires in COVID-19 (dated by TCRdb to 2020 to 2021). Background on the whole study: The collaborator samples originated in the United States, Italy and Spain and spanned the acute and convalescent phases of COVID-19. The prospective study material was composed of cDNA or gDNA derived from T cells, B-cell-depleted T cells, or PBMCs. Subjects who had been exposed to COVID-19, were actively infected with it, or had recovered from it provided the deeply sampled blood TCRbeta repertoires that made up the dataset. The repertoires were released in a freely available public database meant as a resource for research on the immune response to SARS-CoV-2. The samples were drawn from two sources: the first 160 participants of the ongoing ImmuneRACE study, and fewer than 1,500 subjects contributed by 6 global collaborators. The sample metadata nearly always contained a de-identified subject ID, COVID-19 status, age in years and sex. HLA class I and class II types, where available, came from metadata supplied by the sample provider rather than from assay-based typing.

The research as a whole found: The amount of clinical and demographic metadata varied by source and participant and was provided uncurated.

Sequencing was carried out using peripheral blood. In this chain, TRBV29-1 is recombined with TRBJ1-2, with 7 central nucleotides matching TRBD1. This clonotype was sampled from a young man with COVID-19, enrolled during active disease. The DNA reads TGCAGTGGCCAGGGGGGCGGCTATGGCTACACCTTC. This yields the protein CSGQGGGYGYTF.